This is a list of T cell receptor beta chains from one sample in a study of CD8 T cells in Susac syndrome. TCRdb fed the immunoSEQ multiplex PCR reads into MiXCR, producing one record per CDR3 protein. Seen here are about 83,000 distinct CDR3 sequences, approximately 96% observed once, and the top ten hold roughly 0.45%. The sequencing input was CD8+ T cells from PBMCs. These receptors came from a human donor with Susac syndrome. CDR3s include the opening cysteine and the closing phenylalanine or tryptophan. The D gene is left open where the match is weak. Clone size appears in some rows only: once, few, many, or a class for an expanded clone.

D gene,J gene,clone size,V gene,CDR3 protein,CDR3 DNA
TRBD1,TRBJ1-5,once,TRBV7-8,CASSLNRGPSQPQHF,TGTGCCAGCAGCTTGAACAGGGGCCCTAGCCAGCCCCAGCATTTT
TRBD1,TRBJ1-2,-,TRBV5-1,CASSLDSGTGGFYGYTF,TGCGCCAGCAGCTTGGATTCCGGGACAGGGGGCTTCTATGGCTACACCTTC
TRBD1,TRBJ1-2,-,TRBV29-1,CSVDTGGTNYGYTF,TGCAGCGTTGACACAGGGGGCACTAACTATGGCTACACCTTC
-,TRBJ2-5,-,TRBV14,CASSQALQETQYF,TGTGCCAGCAGCCAGGCCCTCCAAGAGACCCAGTACTTC
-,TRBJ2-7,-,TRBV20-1,CSARIVNSYEQYF,TGCAGTGCTAGGATCGTCAACTCCTACGAGCAGTACTTC
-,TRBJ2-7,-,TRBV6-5,CASREVGSYEQYF,TGTGCCAGCAGGGAGGTCGGCTCCTACGAGCAGTACTTC
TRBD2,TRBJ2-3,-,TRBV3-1,CASSRLAGGNTDTQYF,TGTGCCAGCAGCCGCCTAGCGGGGGGGAACACAGATACGCAGTATTTT
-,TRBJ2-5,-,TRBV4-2,CASSQYPGDKETQYF,TGTGCCAGCAGTCAGTACCCTGGGGATAAAGAGACCCAGTACTTC
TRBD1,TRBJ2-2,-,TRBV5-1,CASSKTGTGTGELFF,TGCGCCAGCAGTAAAACCGGGACAGGCACCGGGGAGCTGTTTTTT
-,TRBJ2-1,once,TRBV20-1,CSATHKSDEQFF,TGCAGTGCTACTCACAAGAGCGATGAGCAGTTCTTC
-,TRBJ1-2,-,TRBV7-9,CASRPTGRNYGYTF,TGTGCCAGCAGGCCTACTGGCAGAAACTATGGCTACACCTTC
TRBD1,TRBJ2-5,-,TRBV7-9,CASRGTVQETQYF,TGTGCCAGCCGAGGGACAGTCCAAGAGACCCAGTACTTC
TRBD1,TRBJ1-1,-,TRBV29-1,CSVGTGAEAFF,TGCAGCGTTGGGACAGGGGCTGAAGCTTTCTTT
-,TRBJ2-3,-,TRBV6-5,CASRHRSSTDTQYF,TGTGCCAGCAGGCACCGCTCGAGCACAGATACGCAGTATTTT
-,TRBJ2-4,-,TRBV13,CASSLEGGNIQYF,TGTGCCAGCAGCTTAGAGGGGGGAAACATTCAGTACTTC
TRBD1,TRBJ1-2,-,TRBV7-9,CASSFRGNGYTF,TGTGCCAGCAGCTTCAGGGGGAATGGCTACACCTTC
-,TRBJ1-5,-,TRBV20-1,CSVSHRGGQNQPQHF,TGCAGTGTCTCCCACCGGGGCGGTCAAAATCAGCCCCAGCATTTT
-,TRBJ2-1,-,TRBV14,CASSQETPNEQFF,TGTGCCAGCAGCCAAGAGACCCCTAATGAGCAGTTCTTC
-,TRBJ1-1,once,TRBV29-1,CSVLGGRTEAFF,TGCAGCGTTCTCGGAGGCAGGACTGAAGCTTTCTTT
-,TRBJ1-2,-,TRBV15,CATSAFWRNYGYTF,TGTGCCACCAGCGCATTTTGGAGAAACTATGGCTACACCTTC
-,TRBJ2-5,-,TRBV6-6,CASSYSTETQYF,TGTGCCAGCAGTTACTCGACGGAGACCCAGTACTTC
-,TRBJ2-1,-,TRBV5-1,CASSLAQAYNEQFF,TGCGCCAGCAGCTTGGCCCAGGCCTACAATGAGCAGTTCTTC
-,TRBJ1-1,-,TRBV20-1,CSAHRAGRYTEAFF,TGCAGTGCACACCGTGCAGGTCGGTACACTGAAGCTTTCTTT
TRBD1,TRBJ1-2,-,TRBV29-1,CSVEGRQGPYGYTF,TGCAGCGTTGAAGGTCGACAGGGACCCTATGGCTACACCTTC
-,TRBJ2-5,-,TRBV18,CASSPAKENRDWETQYF,TGTGCCAGCTCACCTGCGAAGGAAAACAGGGATTGGGAGACCCAGTACTTC
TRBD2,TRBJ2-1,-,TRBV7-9,CASGTSGGVGNEQFF,TGTGCCAGCGGGACTAGCGGGGGCGTTGGGAATGAGCAGTTCTTC
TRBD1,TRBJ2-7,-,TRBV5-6,CASSPTGGYEQYF,TGTGCCAGCAGCCCGACAGGGGGCTACGAGCAGTACTTC
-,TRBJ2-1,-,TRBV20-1,CSATINMGGGNEQFF,TGCAGTGCTACCATTAACATGGGTGGGGGCAATGAGCAGTTCTTC
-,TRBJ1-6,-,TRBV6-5,CASSLGQPSSYNSPLHF,TGTGCCAGCAGTTTAGGACAGCCGAGCTCCTATAATTCACCCCTCCACTTT
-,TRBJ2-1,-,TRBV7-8,CASSSPLREYNEQFF,TGTGCCAGCAGCTCCCCGCTTCGGGAATACAATGAGCAGTTCTTC
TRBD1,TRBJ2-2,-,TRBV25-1,CASSPTGTNTGELFF,TGTGCCAGCAGCCCGACAGGGACGAACACCGGGGAGCTGTTTTTT
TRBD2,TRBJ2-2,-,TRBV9,CASSGASGRAGELFF,TGTGCCAGCAGCGGGGCTAGCGGGAGAGCTGGGGAGCTGTTTTTT
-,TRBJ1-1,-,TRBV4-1,CASSQDGQPAAFF,TGCGCCAGCAGCCAAGATGGACAACCGGCAGCTTTCTTT
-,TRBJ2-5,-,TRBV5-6,CASSLSGEEYETQYF,TGTGCCAGCAGCTTGTCGGGGGAGGAGTACGAGACCCAGTACTTC
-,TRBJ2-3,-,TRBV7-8,CASSWRPDTQYF,TGTGCCAGCAGCTGGCGGCCAGATACGCAGTATTTT
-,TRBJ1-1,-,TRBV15,CATSRVQGTEAFF,TGTGCCACCAGCAGAGTCCAGGGCACTGAAGCTTTCTTT
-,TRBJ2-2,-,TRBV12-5,CASGSQSGELFF,TGTGCTAGTGGGTCTCAGTCAGGGGAGCTGTTTTTT
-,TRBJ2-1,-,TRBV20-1,CSASGGSYNEQFF,TGCAGTGCTAGCGGTGGCTCCTACAATGAGCAGTTCTTC
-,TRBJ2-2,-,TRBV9,CASSVEGYTGELFF,TGTGCCAGCAGCGTAGAAGGCTACACCGGGGAGCTGTTTTTT
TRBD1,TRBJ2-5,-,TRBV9,CASRSTTDQGVGQETQYF,TGTGCCAGCAGGTCAACGACCGACCAGGGGGTCGGACAAGAGACCCAGTACTTC
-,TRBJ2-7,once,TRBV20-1,CSARGGDPYEQYF,TGCAGTGCTAGAGGGGGAGATCCCTACGAGCAGTACTTC
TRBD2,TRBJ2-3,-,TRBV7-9,CASSNPREGSDTQYF,TGTGCCAGCAGTAACCCTCGGGAGGGCTCAGATACGCAGTATTTT
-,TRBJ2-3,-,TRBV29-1,CSVEDRRVSTDTQYF,TGCAGCGTTGAAGATCGGCGGGTGAGCACAGATACGCAGTATTTT
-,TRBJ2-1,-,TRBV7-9,CASSFGGEWYNEQFF,TGTGCCAGCAGCTTTGGGGGAGAGTGGTACAATGAGCAGTTCTTC
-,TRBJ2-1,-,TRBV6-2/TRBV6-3,CASSGKWGPYNEQFF,TGTGCCAGCAGTGGGAAGTGGGGCCCATACAATGAGCAGTTCTTC
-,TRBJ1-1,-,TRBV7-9,CASSLAAGEAFF,TGTGCCAGCAGCTTAGCTGCAGGCGAAGCTTTCTTT
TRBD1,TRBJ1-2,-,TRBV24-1,CATRDRETYGYTF,TGTGCCACCAGAGACAGGGAGACCTATGGCTACACCTTC
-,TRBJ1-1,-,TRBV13,CASSQMGGNTEAFF,TGTGCCAGCAGCCAGATGGGTGGTAACACTGAAGCTTTCTTT
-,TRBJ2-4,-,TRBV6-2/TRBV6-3,CASSYNRIVKAKNIQYF,TGTGCCAGCAGTTACAACAGGATCGTCAAGGCCAAAAACATTCAGTACTTC
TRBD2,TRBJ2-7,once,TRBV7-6,CASSFGGRAPNEQYF,TGTGCCAGCAGCTTTGGGGGGAGGGCCCCCAACGAGCAGTACTTC
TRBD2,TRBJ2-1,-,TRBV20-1,CSAAGLAGPYNEQFF,TGCAGTGCTGCGGGGCTAGCGGGCCCCTACAATGAGCAGTTCTTC
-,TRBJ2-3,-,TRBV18,CASSLPSAVTSTDTQYF,TGTGCCAGCTCACTGCCGTCAGCCGTGACTAGCACAGATACGCAGTATTTT
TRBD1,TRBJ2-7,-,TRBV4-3,CASSQDRVSYEQYF,TGCGCCAGCAGCCAGGACAGGGTATCCTACGAGCAGTACTTC
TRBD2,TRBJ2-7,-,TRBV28,CASSFPTSGSSYEQYF,TGTGCCAGCAGTTTCCCCACTAGCGGGAGTTCCTACGAGCAGTACTTC
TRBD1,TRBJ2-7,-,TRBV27,CASSPRQGNYEQYF,TGTGCCAGCAGTCCCCGACAGGGCAACTACGAGCAGTACTTC
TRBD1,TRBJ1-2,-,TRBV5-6,CASSLVWDRLGVYGYTF,TGTGCCAGCAGCTTGGTGTGGGACAGGCTGGGCGTCTATGGCTACACCTTC
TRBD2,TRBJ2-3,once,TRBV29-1,CSVEAGSGGTDTQYF,TGCAGCGTTGAAGCTGGTAGCGGGGGCACAGATACGCAGTATTTT
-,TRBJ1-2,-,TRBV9,CASSEDSARSNYGYTF,TGTGCCAGCAGCGAGGACAGCGCTAGGTCTAACTATGGCTACACCTTC